Below, 29 T cell receptor beta chains from the same sample are listed, as sequenced in a study of T cells after yellow fever vaccination (dated by TCRdb to about 2019). Interpreted using the paper, the treatment or condition label stands for: live attenuated yellow fever vaccine strain. The protocol used for the library was 5' RACE. The sequencer was an Illumina NovaSeq 6000. Starting from the raw public reads, TCRdb applied fastp trimming at Q25, assembled clones with MiXCR and retained in-frame beta chains. All rows with the same CDR3 protein become a single entry with the most common DNA and genes. Present in this sample are some 220,000 distinct CDR3 sequences, approximately 3% of which were seen just once. Together, the top ten hold around 3% of the sample. The sequences come from CD4+ T cells sorted from PBMCs, collected 10 days after the yellow fever booster vaccination. The receptors originated from a man between 18 and 35 years old who received the YFV17D yellow fever vaccine.

This chain uses TRBV7-6 with TRBJ2-5; D call uncertain. CDR1 and CDR2 from the germline V gene are SGHVS and FNYEAQ. Trimming shortened V by 5 bases and J by 4 bases, and 5 bases separated the two germline ends. The length of the CDR3 is 11 residues. Here the CDR3 DNA reads TGTGCCAGCAGCCCCGCAGAGACCCAGTACTTC. Translated, it gives CASSPAETQYF.

There are many counts of this clonotype. The chain uses TRBV7-2 and TRBJ2-5; D is tentatively TRBD1 or TRBD2 (5 bases each). Trimming took off 4 bases at V and 3 bases at J, with 12 bases between the two ends. Germline loops: CDR1 SGHTA, CDR2 FQGNSA. This CDR3 comprises 14 residues. This CDR3 reads CASSSTGPEETQYF. Written as DNA, the CDR3 is TGTGCCAGCAGCTCGACGGGACCCGAAGAGACCCAGTACTTC.

At least ten counts were recorded for this clonotype. The CDR3 sequence is CASSVDRGNTIYF. The CDR3 DNA sequence: TGTGCCAGCAGCGTAGACCGTGGAAACACCATATATTTT. The rearrangement uses TRBV7-9 and TRBJ1-3; D is undetermined. CDR1 is SEHNR, CDR2 FQNEAQ, per germline (reference sequence). Trimming removed 5 bases at V and 3 bases at J, with 8 bases between. The CDR3 loop spans 13 amino acids.

This clonotype was picked up many times. The chain is built from TRBV12-3 or TRBV12-4 and TRBJ1-3, with D perhaps matching TRBD1 (5 bases). V was cut by 6 bases and J by 2 bases, with 20 bases left in between. The CDR3 has 17 residues. CDR3 amino acids: CASSPTQGRRTGNTIYF. CDR3 nucleotides: TGTGCCAGCAGCCCTACTCAGGGCCGAAGGACTGGAAACACCATATATTTT.

This clonotype was counted between two and nine times. The chain is built from TRBV10-3 and TRBJ1-1; perhaps TRBD1 as D (5 bases). The V gene's germline CDR1 is ENHRY and CDR2 SYGVKD. The CDR3 loop spans 17 amino acids. V dropped 6 bases and J dropped 1 base, with 21 bases sitting between them. CDR3 loop: CAIRGKGPEFKNTEAFF. The CDR3 DNA reads TGTGCCATCAGGGGTAAGGGGCCGGAATTTAAGAACACTGAAGCTTTCTTT.

Ten or more counts support this clonotype. This rearrangement joins TRBV20-1 to TRBJ2-2; 7 positions agree with TRBD1. Germline CDR1 DFQATT, CDR2 SNEGSKA (reference sequence). The trim removed 5 bases at V and 2 bases at J, leaving 8 bases unmatched. The CDR3 contains 15 residues. CDR3 protein: CSAYSGTANTGELFF. CDR3 DNA: TGCAGTGCTTATTCCGGGACAGCTAACACCGGGGAGCTGTTTTTT.

This clonotype has at least ten counts. V usage is TRBV20-1 and J usage is TRBJ2-3; TRBD2 matches at 8 bases. CDR3 size: 14 residues. V shed 5 bases and J 1 base; nucleotides not matched to a gene: 5. Per germline, CDR1 DFQATT and CDR2 SNEGSKA (reference sequence). The CDR3 DNA follows: TGCAGTGCTCGCAGCGGGGGCCGCACAGATACGCAGTATTTT. Amino acids: CSARSGGRTDTQYF.

This clonotype occurred a few times. The V call is TRBV6-1, the J call TRBJ2-2, with D tentatively TRBD1 (6 bases). The CDR3 length is 16 residues. V gave up 7 bases and J gave up 2 bases, with 17 bases separating them. Germline assignment: CDR1 MNHNS and CDR2 SASEGT. The CDR3 spells CASNSRGGFNTGELFF. In nucleotides, the CDR3 is TGTGCCAGCAATAGCAGGGGTGGATTCAACACCGGGGAGCTGTTTTTT.

This clonotype has more than one count but fewer than ten. V gene TRBV12-3 or TRBV12-4 combines with J gene TRBJ1-1, with 7 bases that match TRBD1. This CDR3 contains 12 residues. V was clipped by 5 bases and J by 10 bases; unmatched bases: 7. The CDR3 sequence: CASSPRRTGAFF. As DNA, the CDR3 is TGTGCCAGCAGTCCGCGCCGGACAGGAGCTTTCTTT.

This clonotype was counted a few times. DNA of the CDR3: TGTGCCAGCAGCTCAACAGGGGCCTTGTTCTTC. This gives the protein CASSSTGALFF. V usage is TRBV5-6 and J usage is TRBJ2-1; TRBD1 agrees at 7 bases. The V gene end was trimmed by 3 bases and the J gene end by 15 bases; junction bases not matched to a gene: 6. This CDR3 is 11 amino acids long. Looked up from germline, CDR1 is SGHDT and CDR2 is YYEEEE.

The rearrangement uses TRBV20-1 and TRBJ2-1, with D perhaps matching TRBD1 (5 bases). The V and J ends lost 5 bases and 0 bases respectively, with 14 bases between them. Germline values: CDR1 DFQATT, CDR2 SNEGSKA (reference sequence). This CDR3 contains 15 residues. The CDR3 bases are TGCAGTGCTGGGGAACAGGTTAGCTCCTACAATGAGCAGTTCTTC. Its translation: CSAGEQVSSYNEQFF.

Ten or more counts support this clonotype. The V call is TRBV18, the J call TRBJ2-4; no firm D call. This CDR3 comprises 15 residues. CDR1 KGHSH and CDR2 LQKENI come from the germline V gene. With 8 bases removed from V and 0 bases from J, the gap between germline ends came to 14 bases. The CDR3 coding sequence is TGTGCCAGCCCGTCTTCGCAGCCAGCCAAAAACATTCAGTACTTC. Translating gives CASPSSQPAKNIQYF.

The chain has TRBV20-1 and TRBJ1-2, with D possibly being TRBD1 (6 bases). V lost 4 bases and J lost 8, with 17 bases in between. CDR3 length: 13 residues. Germline CDR1 DFQATT, CDR2 SNEGSKA (reference sequence). The CDR3 sequence: CSATFGQGSGYTF. The CDR3 DNA reads as TGCAGTGCTACCTTTGGCCAGGGGTCGGGCTACACCTTC.

This clonotype was detected ten times or more. The CDR3 here is CASSPGTGYYGYTF. CDR3 coding DNA: TGTGCCAGCTCACCCGGGACGGGGTACTATGGCTACACCTTC. The chain combines TRBV18 with TRBJ1-2, with D possibly TRBD1 on 5 matching bases. CDR1 is KGHSH, CDR2 LQKENI, per germline. CDR3 length equals 14 residues. With 3 bases removed from V and 3 bases from J, the gap between germline ends came to 11 bases.

This clonotype occurred many times. The V and J genes are TRBV3-1 and TRBJ1-5, with D perhaps TRBD1 (5 bases). CDR3 length: 12 amino acids. Germline values: CDR1 LGHDT, CDR2 YNNKEL (reference sequence). The ends were cut back, 4 bases at V and 6 bases at J, with 7 bases in the middle. CDR3: CASSLQGQPQHF. As DNA, the CDR3 is TGTGCCAGCAGCCTTCAGGGTCAGCCCCAGCATTTT.

The chain links TRBV7-6 to TRBJ2-5, with TRBD2 matching over 9 bases. Germline V gene data show CDR1 as SGHVS and CDR2 as FNYEAQ. The CDR3 length is 17 residues. The trim removed 2 bases at V and 2 bases at J, leaving 9 bases unmatched. This chain's CDR3 is CASSLMAGGTLQETQYF. CDR3 coding DNA: TGTGCCAGCAGCTTAATGGCGGGGGGGACCCTACAAGAGACCCAGTACTTC.

This clonotype was counted ten times or more. The CDR3, as DNA: TGCGCCAGCATTCGCATGGACAGGACGAACACCGGGGAGCTGTTTTTT. It codes for CASIRMDRTNTGELFF. V is TRBV23-1 and J is TRBJ2-2, with 7 nucleotides matching TRBD1. TRBV23-1 counts as an open reading frame of uncertain function. The CDR3 length is 16 residues. V lost 7 bases to trimming and J lost 0 bases; unmatched junction nucleotides: 8.

About this clonotype: A junction end diverges from the germline sequence, so it may reflect a read error. The V gene is TRBV7-9, the J gene TRBJ2-3; D might be TRBD1 or TRBD2, each matching 5 bases. The CDR3 runs 11 residues. Germline assignment: CDR1 SEHNR and CDR2 FQNEAQ (reference sequence). The CDR3 DNA is TGTGCCTGCAGCCCCCCGGGGCCGCAGTATTTT. This sequence encodes CACSPPGPQYF.

In this sample, this clonotype turned up many times. The chain combines TRBV7-2 with TRBJ2-5, with 11 bases identical to TRBD2. The CDR3 is made up of 17 amino acids. The V gene end was trimmed by 1 base and the J gene end by 2 bases; junction bases not matched to a gene: 6. Germline V gene lookup returns CDR1 SGHTA and CDR2 FQGNSA. CDR3 protein: CASSLEYWTSGQETQYF. CDR3 coding DNA: TGTGCCAGCAGCTTAGAATACTGGACTAGCGGGCAAGAGACCCAGTACTTC.

The table lists this clonotype with many counts. V is TRBV7-8 and J is TRBJ2-4, with 12 bases fitting TRBD2. The CDR3 consists of 17 residues. Germline CDR1 SGHVS, CDR2 FQNEAQ. Unmatched junction bases numbered 3, after V lost 3 bases and J lost 0 bases. The CDR3 DNA sequence: TGTGCCAGCAGCTTCGTACTAGCGGGGGGAGCCAAAAACATTCAGTACTTC. This gives the protein CASSFVLAGGAKNIQYF.

The CDR3 reads CSAREGQRALHF. In DNA, the CDR3 is TGCAGTGCTAGGGAGGGGCAAAGGGCCCTCCACTTT. The J gene is TRBJ1-6, the V gene TRBV20-1; tentative D call: TRBD1 (5 bases). Germline assignment: CDR1 DFQATT and CDR2 SNEGSKA (reference sequence). V lost 3 bases, J lost 14 bases, and 14 bases lay in between. This CDR3 is 12 amino acids long.

This clonotype was detected ten times or more. The chain joins TRBV5-4 to TRBJ1-1; 9 bases map to TRBD1. Trimming removed 4 bases from V and 6 bases from J; junction bases left unmatched: 10. The CDR3 has 15 amino acids. Germline CDR1 and CDR2: SGHNT and YYREEE (reference sequence). DNA of the CDR3: TGTGCCAGCAGCCGCACACCGGGACAGGGATCTGAAGCTTTCTTT. Protein sequence: CASSRTPGQGSEAFF. Supplemented by reference TRBV5-4 and TRBJ1-1, the full variable domain reads ETGVTQSPTHLIKTRGQQVTLRCSSQSGHNTVSWYQQALGQGPQFIFQYYREEENGRGNFPPRFSGLQFPNYSSELNVNALELDDSALYLCASSRTPGQGSEAFFGQGTRLTVV.

This clonotype was counted at least ten times. The rearrangement uses TRBV18 and TRBJ2-3; D gene unclear. The CDR3 has 17 residues. Trimming left V 3 bases short and J 4 bases short, with 20 bases between. Germline V CDR1 and CDR2: KGHSH, LQKENI. As DNA, the CDR3 is TGTGCCAGCTCACCTCGGCACCGGGTTCCCACCGCAGATACGCAGTATTTT. It is translated as CASSPRHRVPTADTQYF.

This clonotype was picked up a small number of times. V gene TRBV5-1 combines with J gene TRBJ1-5; D is perhaps TRBD1 (6 bases). The V end lost 0 bases, the J end lost 6 bases, and 13 bases lay between the germline ends. The CDR3 runs 15 residues. The germline gives CDR1 SGHRS, CDR2 YFSETQ. As DNA, the CDR3 is TGCGCCAGCAGCTTGGATCCTTTAGGGGGTCAGCCCCAGCATTTT. Protein product: CASSLDPLGGQPQHF.

This clonotype was recorded many times. This rearrangement joins TRBV5-1 to TRBJ1-5, with D hard to call. Germline V CDR1 and CDR2: SGHRS, YFSETQ. The length of the CDR3 is 13 residues. Deletions cut 0 bases from V and 8 bases from J, with 9 bases between. In DNA form, the CDR3 reads TGCGCCAGCAGCTTGGCCCCCGAGGAGCCCCAGCATTTT. It codes for CASSLAPEEPQHF.

This clonotype has just a few counts. V and J are TRBV27 and TRBJ2-7; D uncertain. Germline V gene lookup returns CDR1 MNHEY and CDR2 SMNVEV (reference sequence). V dropped 6 bases and J dropped 1 base, with 7 bases sitting between them. The CDR3 totals 12 residues. The CDR3 nucleotides read TGTGCCAGCAGGGGCTGGTCCTACGAGCAGTACTTC. Its protein product is CASRGWSYEQYF.

This clonotype was detected ten times or more. The V and J genes are TRBV5-1 and TRBJ1-1, with a weak D call TRBD1 (5 bases). The CDR3 is 14 residues long. V was shortened by 1 base and J by 3 bases, with 10 bases between the two germline ends. Looked up from germline, CDR1 is SGHRS and CDR2 is YFSETQ. The CDR3 region is CASSLRGVDTEAFF. CDR3 nucleotide sequence: TGCGCCAGCAGCTTGAGAGGGGTTGACACTGAAGCTTTCTTT.

This clonotype was seen only a few times. The V call is TRBV20-1, the J call TRBJ1-5; D unresolved. This CDR3 is built from 13 residues. Germline CDR1 DFQATT, CDR2 SNEGSKA (reference sequence). V dropped 5 bases and J dropped 0 bases, with 8 bases sitting between them. The CDR3 reads CSAGTHSNQPQHF. The CDR3 coding sequence is TGCAGTGCTGGAACCCATAGCAATCAGCCCCAGCATTTT.

This clonotype was counted many times. This chain joins TRBV7-9 and TRBJ1-2, with D uncertain. The CDR3 is 12 amino acids. Germline V gives CDR1 SEHNR, CDR2 FQNEAQ (reference sequence). Trimming pared 11 bases from V and 2 bases from J, leaving 12 bases between. The CDR3 DNA reads as TGTGCCCAATCAGAGGGAAACTATGGCTACACCTTC. Translated: CAQSEGNYGYTF.